A selection of T cell receptor beta chains follows, all from one sample in a study of a mutant IDH1 vaccine in newly diagnosed glioma. Their antigen targets remain unknown. Method: immunoSEQ multiplex PCR; TCRdb's copy keeps in-frame clones and lacks some. The sample carries about 67,000 clones, approximately 89% recorded once. Material: PBMCs, obtained from a glioma patient whose treatment included an IDH1 peptide vaccine. These receptors originate from a man aged 35-49 years with glioma. The CDR3 runs from the conserved cysteine through the conserved F or W. D genes are given only for firm matches. Clone sizes are given selectively: once, few, many, or a class where the clone is expanded.

v_gene: TRBV7-2
abundance: NA
d_gene: TRBD2
j_gene: TRBJ2-4
CDR3aa: CASSQGLAAKNIQYF
CDR3nt: TGTGCCAGCAGCCAAGGACTAGCGGCCAAAAACATTCAGTACTTC

v_gene: TRBV2
abundance: NA
d_gene: NA
j_gene: TRBJ1-6
CDR3aa: CASMRDNSPLHF
CDR3nt: TGTGCCAGCATGCGGGATAATTCACCCCTCCACTTT

v_gene: TRBV9
abundance: NA
d_gene: TRBD1
j_gene: TRBJ1-3
CDR3aa: CASSDLSGRGLGNTIYF
CDR3nt: TGTGCCAGCAGCGATCTTTCGGGCAGGGGGCTTGGAAACACCATATATTTT

v_gene: TRBV5-1
abundance: once
d_gene: TRBD2
j_gene: TRBJ2-2
CDR3aa: CASSLARGLAGGPDTGELFF
CDR3nt: TGCGCCAGCAGCTTGGCACGGGGACTAGCGGGAGGGCCAGACACCGGGGAGCTGTTTTTT

v_gene: TRBV6-1
abundance: NA
d_gene: NA
j_gene: TRBJ1-1
CDR3aa: CASSPSRGGGTEAFF
CDR3nt: TGTGCCAGCAGTCCGTCCCGGGGGGGCGGCACTGAAGCTTTCTTT

v_gene: TRBV28
abundance: NA
d_gene: NA
j_gene: TRBJ2-4
CDR3aa: CASSFAELAKNIQYF
CDR3nt: TGTGCCAGCAGTTTTGCAGAACTAGCCAAAAACATTCAGTACTTC

v_gene: TRBV7-9
abundance: NA
d_gene: NA
j_gene: TRBJ1-1
CDR3aa: CASSPTVPTEAFF
CDR3nt: TGTGCCAGCAGCCCGACAGTACCCACTGAAGCTTTCTTT

v_gene: TRBV15
abundance: NA
d_gene: NA
j_gene: TRBJ1-3
CDR3aa: CATSRETGSGNTIYF
CDR3nt: TGTGCCACCAGCAGGGAGACAGGATCTGGAAACACCATATATTTT

v_gene: TRBV10-1
abundance: NA
d_gene: TRBD1
j_gene: TRBJ1-1
CDR3aa: CASSRDRSNTEAFF
CDR3nt: TGCGCCAGCAGTCGGGACAGGTCGAACACTGAAGCTTTCTTT

v_gene: TRBV10-3
abundance: few
d_gene: NA
j_gene: TRBJ2-5
CDR3aa: CAIRDLETSETQYF
CDR3nt: TGTGCCATCAGAGATTTGGAGACCTCGGAGACCCAGTACTTC

v_gene: TRBV21-1
abundance: NA
d_gene: NA
j_gene: TRBJ2-2
CDR3aa: CASTPGAGDFPDSTGELFF
CDR3nt: TGTGCCAGCACGCCAGGGGCAGGGGACTTCCCGGACTCCACCGGGGAGCTGTTTTTT

v_gene: TRBV5-1
abundance: NA
d_gene: NA
j_gene: TRBJ1-1
CDR3aa: CASREQGGTEAFF
CDR3nt: TGCGCCAGCAGAGAACAGGGTGGGACTGAAGCTTTCTTT

v_gene: TRBV5-4
abundance: few
d_gene: TRBD2
j_gene: TRBJ2-3
CDR3aa: CASSSTGTSGPIDTQYF
CDR3nt: TGTGCCAGCAGCTCAACGGGGACTAGCGGACCAATAGATACGCAGTATTTT

v_gene: TRBV7-9
abundance: NA
d_gene: NA
j_gene: TRBJ1-1
CDR3aa: CASSLGGLRVETEAFF
CDR3nt: TGTGCCAGCAGCTTAGGTGGCCTCAGGGTGGAAACTGAAGCTTTCTTT

v_gene: TRBV7-2
abundance: NA
d_gene: NA
j_gene: TRBJ2-1
CDR3aa: CASSDRGSYNEQFF
CDR3nt: TGTGCCAGCAGCGATAGGGGCTCCTACAATGAGCAGTTCTTC

v_gene: TRBV5-4
abundance: NA
d_gene: NA
j_gene: TRBJ2-3
CDR3aa: CASSPDTVGDTQYF
CDR3nt: TGTGCCAGCAGCCCCGACACGGTGGGAGATACGCAGTATTTT

v_gene: TRBV6-6
abundance: NA
d_gene: NA
j_gene: TRBJ1-3
CDR3aa: CASSGGISGNTIYF
CDR3nt: TGTGCCAGCAGTGGCGGGATCTCTGGAAACACCATATATTTT

v_gene: TRBV10-1
abundance: NA
d_gene: NA
j_gene: TRBJ1-1
CDR3aa: CASSATPNTEAFF
CDR3nt: TGCGCCAGCAGTGCTACACCGAACACTGAAGCTTTCTTT

v_gene: TRBV5-1
abundance: NA
d_gene: TRBD1
j_gene: TRBJ1-5
CDR3aa: CASSPTTGALKPQHF
CDR3nt: TGCGCCAGCAGCCCCACGACAGGGGCCCTTAAGCCCCAGCATTTT

v_gene: TRBV19
abundance: NA
d_gene: NA
j_gene: TRBJ1-1
CDR3aa: CASSIGGALNTEAFF
CDR3nt: TGTGCCAGTAGTATAGGGGGGGCCCTGAACACTGAAGCTTTCTTT

v_gene: TRBV2
abundance: NA
d_gene: TRBD1
j_gene: TRBJ2-3
CDR3aa: CASLAGTGGLDTQYF
CDR3nt: TGTGCCAGTCTAGCCGGGACAGGGGGCCTAGATACGCAGTATTTT

v_gene: TRBV13
abundance: NA
d_gene: TRBD1
j_gene: TRBJ2-7
CDR3aa: CASSLDRGNEQYF
CDR3nt: TGTGCCAGCAGCTTGGACAGGGGTAACGAGCAGTACTTC

v_gene: TRBV5-6
abundance: NA
d_gene: NA
j_gene: TRBJ1-2
CDR3aa: CATSITQGSYGYTF
CDR3nt: TGTGCCACCTCCATAACACAGGGCTCCTATGGCTACACCTTC

v_gene: TRBV2
abundance: NA
d_gene: NA
j_gene: TRBJ2-1
CDR3aa: CASSIQGFDEQFF
CDR3nt: TGTGCCAGCAGTATACAGGGTTTTGATGAGCAGTTCTTC

v_gene: TRBV6-6
abundance: few
d_gene: NA
j_gene: TRBJ1-6
CDR3aa: CASSYSGEDSPLHF
CDR3nt: TGTGCCAGCAGTTACTCCGGGGAGGATTCACCCCTCCACTTT

v_gene: TRBV15
abundance: NA
d_gene: TRBD2
j_gene: TRBJ2-3
CDR3aa: CATSRGLAGGSDTQYF
CDR3nt: TGTGCCACCAGCAGGGGACTAGCGGGAGGGTCAGATACGCAGTATTTT

v_gene: TRBV5-4
abundance: NA
d_gene: NA
j_gene: TRBJ2-2
CDR3aa: CASSLAGRNTGELFF
CDR3nt: TGTGCCAGCAGCTTGGCTGGGCGGAACACCGGGGAGCTGTTTTTT

v_gene: TRBV4-3
abundance: once
d_gene: TRBD2
j_gene: TRBJ2-7
CDR3aa: CASSRFWEGIYEQYF
CDR3nt: TGCGCCAGCAGTCGGTTTTGGGAGGGGATCTACGAGCAGTACTTC

v_gene: TRBV4-2
abundance: NA
d_gene: TRBD2
j_gene: TRBJ2-5
CDR3aa: CASSHGLQRGVQETQYF
CDR3nt: TGTGCCAGCAGCCACGGACTACAGCGGGGGGTGCAAGAGACCCAGTACTTC

v_gene: TRBV5-1
abundance: NA
d_gene: TRBD2
j_gene: TRBJ2-5
CDR3aa: CASSQAGVLEETQYF
CDR3nt: TGCGCCAGCAGCCAAGCGGGGGTGTTAGAAGAGACCCAGTACTTC

v_gene: TRBV6-5
abundance: once
d_gene: NA
j_gene: TRBJ2-7
CDR3aa: CASSYKKGVPGNEQYF
CDR3nt: TGTGCCAGCAGTTACAAGAAGGGGGTGCCCGGAAACGAGCAGTACTTC

v_gene: TRBV7-9
abundance: NA
d_gene: NA
j_gene: TRBJ2-2
CDR3aa: CASSFRMAGLNTGELFF
CDR3nt: TGTGCCAGCAGCTTCCGGATGGCTGGATTGAACACCGGGGAGCTGTTTTTT

v_gene: TRBV6-5
abundance: NA
d_gene: NA
j_gene: TRBJ2-7
CDR3aa: CASSYSKGNYEQYF
CDR3nt: TGTGCCAGCAGTTACTCGAAGGGGAACTACGAGCAGTACTTC

v_gene: TRBV27
abundance: once
d_gene: NA
j_gene: TRBJ1-6
CDR3aa: CASTTTGIYNSPLHF
CDR3nt: TGTGCCAGCACCACCACAGGGATATATAATTCACCCCTCCACTTT

v_gene: TRBV19
abundance: NA
d_gene: NA
j_gene: TRBJ2-3
CDR3aa: CASSDKGGGWDTQYF
CDR3nt: TGTGCCAGTAGTGACAAGGGGGGAGGATGGGATACGCAGTATTTT

v_gene: TRBV6-1
abundance: NA
d_gene: TRBD1
j_gene: TRBJ1-6
CDR3aa: CASSGSLDRGGNSPLHF
CDR3nt: TGTGCCAGCAGTGGATCGCTGGACAGGGGAGGCAATTCACCCCTCCACTTT

v_gene: TRBV28
abundance: NA
d_gene: NA
j_gene: TRBJ2-6
CDR3aa: CASSLLVASSGANVLTF
CDR3nt: TGTGCCAGCAGTTTATTGGTTGCGAGCTCTGGGGCCAACGTCCTGACTTTC

v_gene: TRBV5-1
abundance: NA
d_gene: NA
j_gene: TRBJ1-4
CDR3aa: CASSFSLTATNEKLFF
CDR3nt: TGCGCCAGCAGCTTCTCCCTCACTGCAACTAATGAAAAACTGTTTTTT

v_gene: TRBV5-1
abundance: NA
d_gene: NA
j_gene: TRBJ1-6
CDR3aa: CASSLGQKDSPLHF
CDR3nt: TGCGCCAGCAGCTTGGGACAGAAGGATTCACCCCTCCACTTT

v_gene: TRBV27
abundance: NA
d_gene: TRBD1
j_gene: TRBJ2-5
CDR3aa: CASRLQGLQETQYF
CDR3nt: TGTGCCAGCAGGCTACAGGGGCTCCAAGAGACCCAGTACTTC

v_gene: TRBV28
abundance: NA
d_gene: TRBD1
j_gene: TRBJ2-1
CDR3aa: CASSLSDRDNEQFF
CDR3nt: TGTGCCAGCAGTCTATCGGACAGGGACAATGAGCAGTTCTTC

v_gene: TRBV14
abundance: NA
d_gene: NA
j_gene: TRBJ2-7
CDR3aa: CASSHGAGSYEQYF
CDR3nt: TGTGCCAGCAGCCATGGGGCGGGCTCCTACGAGCAGTACTTC

v_gene: TRBV5-4
abundance: NA
d_gene: NA
j_gene: TRBJ2-3
CDR3aa: CASSLDQRTTDTQYF
CDR3nt: TGTGCCAGCAGCTTGGACCAGCGGACCACAGATACGCAGTATTTT

v_gene: TRBV2
abundance: once
d_gene: NA
j_gene: TRBJ2-5
CDR3aa: CASIGGETQYF
CDR3nt: TGTGCCAGCATAGGGGGGGAGACCCAGTACTTC

v_gene: TRBV19
abundance: NA
d_gene: TRBD1
j_gene: TRBJ2-7
CDR3aa: CASRGTGSYEQYF
CDR3nt: TGTGCCAGTAGGGGGACAGGGTCCTACGAGCAGTACTTC

v_gene: TRBV2
abundance: NA
d_gene: NA
j_gene: TRBJ1-2
CDR3aa: CASSEALRGDWGYTF
CDR3nt: TGTGCCAGCAGTGAAGCGCTTCGGGGGGATTGGGGCTACACCTTC

v_gene: TRBV5-6
abundance: NA
d_gene: TRBD1
j_gene: TRBJ1-3
CDR3aa: CASSPTGTGAGNTIYF
CDR3nt: TGTGCCAGCAGCCCTACCGGGACAGGGGCTGGAAACACCATATATTTT

v_gene: TRBV5-6
abundance: NA
d_gene: NA
j_gene: TRBJ2-7
CDR3aa: CASSFIRNEQYF
CDR3nt: TGTGCCAGCAGCTTTATAAGGAACGAGCAGTACTTC

v_gene: TRBV30
abundance: NA
d_gene: NA
j_gene: TRBJ2-5
CDR3aa: CAWSSSEGETQYF
CDR3nt: TGTGCCTGGAGTTCTAGTGAGGGGGAGACCCAGTACTTC

v_gene: TRBV6-5
abundance: once
d_gene: TRBD1
j_gene: TRBJ2-7
CDR3aa: CASSYTAGGNEQYF
CDR3nt: TGTGCCAGCAGTTACACGGCAGGGGGCAACGAGCAGTACTTC

v_gene: TRBV5-1
abundance: NA
d_gene: NA
j_gene: TRBJ2-5
CDR3aa: CASSLEGLEETQYF
CDR3nt: TGCGCCAGCAGCTTGGAGGGCCTCGAGGAGACCCAGTACTTC

v_gene: TRBV6-6
abundance: NA
d_gene: NA
j_gene: TRBJ1-4
CDR3aa: CASGILNEKLFF
CDR3nt: TGTGCCAGCGGGATTCTTAATGAAAAACTGTTTTTT

v_gene: TRBV11-1
abundance: NA
d_gene: TRBD1
j_gene: TRBJ1-2
CDR3aa: CASSFTGANNYGYTF
CDR3nt: TGTGCCAGCAGCTTCACAGGGGCGAATAACTATGGCTACACCTTC

v_gene: TRBV5-4
abundance: NA
d_gene: NA
j_gene: TRBJ2-1
CDR3aa: CASNRTGPLAGGYNEQFF
CDR3nt: TGTGCCAGCAACCGGACAGGGCCGCTGGCGGGAGGCTACAATGAGCAGTTCTTC

v_gene: TRBV18
abundance: NA
d_gene: NA
j_gene: TRBJ1-1
CDR3aa: CASSPQGSSPLGTEAFF
CDR3nt: TGTGCCAGCTCACCACAGGGGTCCAGTCCGCTCGGCACTGAAGCTTTCTTT

v_gene: TRBV5-4
abundance: NA
d_gene: TRBD1
j_gene: TRBJ1-4
CDR3aa: CASSFQGTGEKLFF
CDR3nt: TGTGCCAGCAGCTTTCAGGGGACAGGTGAAAAACTGTTTTTT

v_gene: TRBV9
abundance: NA
d_gene: NA
j_gene: TRBJ1-4
CDR3aa: CASSPREGKVGKLFF
CDR3nt: TGTGCCAGCAGCCCCCGAGAGGGGAAGGTTGGAAAACTGTTTTTT

v_gene: TRBV5-1
abundance: once
d_gene: NA
j_gene: TRBJ1-3
CDR3aa: CASMPGLHSGNTIYF
CDR3nt: TGCGCCAGCATGCCAGGGCTTCACTCTGGAAACACCATATATTTT

v_gene: TRBV5-1
abundance: NA
d_gene: NA
j_gene: TRBJ1-3
CDR3aa: CASSLDRNTIYF
CDR3nt: TGCGCCAGCAGCTTGGATCGAAACACCATATATTTT

v_gene: TRBV19
abundance: medium-sized
d_gene: NA
j_gene: TRBJ2-7
CDR3aa: CASSITGLYPRYEQYF
CDR3nt: TGTGCCAGTAGTATAACAGGGCTATATCCTCGTTACGAGCAGTACTTC